This T cell receptor beta chain is from a study of cytomegalovirus exposure and HLA in healthy donors. About the study: A preliminary data release comprised around 85 million unique TCRs obtained from HLA-typed donors. Broader study findings: In an earlier analysis, about 87% or about 30%: the productive usage of most TCR beta V segments. Both high specificity and high sensitivity reportedly marked the classifier's diagnosis of cytomegalovirus status.

This CDR3 has 13 residues. The ends were cut back, 5 bases at V and 2 bases at J, with 10 bases in the middle. Germline CDR1 and CDR2: LNHDA and SQIVND (reference sequence). To note about this clone: What it binds is not known.

The PCR was carried out with 60 Vbeta primers and 13 Jbeta primers. Measured with immunoSEQ multiplex PCR; TCRdb has only the in-frame clones, and not every one. The sample has 90,000 to 110,000 clones, approximately 76% seen once; the top ten hold around 8%. This TCR came from a man in his forties in good health and CMV-seronegative. The genes are TRBV19 and TRBJ2-7, with D possibly TRBD2 on 5 matching bases. The sequenced sample consisted of PBMCs. The DNA of the CDR3 is TGTGCCAGTAGTCCGGGGAGTACCTACGAGCAGTACTTC. This codes for CASSPGSTYEQYF.